A single sample gave rise to the 13 T cell receptor beta chains below, sequenced in a study of regulatory T cells in long-lasting Graves disease. Stated time point: newly diagnosed GD, antithyroid drugs for less than 3 months. With RNA extracted from PBMCs as input, the TCR library was made. Relying on iRepertoire HTBI primers and Arm-PCR of CDR3 regions, the team built TCR beta libraries. TCRdb re-derived calls from the multiplex PCR reads in MiXCR, one entry per CDR3 protein. The data hold 440,000 or so distinct CDR3 sequences, with 15% observed a single time. The sample also formed part of further work on T cells in Graves' hyperthyroidism and ophthalmopathy.

The sequencing used peripheral blood mononuclear cells (PBMCs), collected at new diagnosis, from a patient treated with antithyroid drugs. These receptors originate from a woman aged 25 to 39 with Graves disease.

In this sample, this clonotype turned up a few times. A much more abundant neighbour one base away suggests this may be a read error. This chain uses TRBV28 with TRBJ2-3; D may match TRBD1 or TRBD2 (5 bases each). The V gene's germline CDR1 is MDHEN and CDR2 SYDVKM. The CDR3 is made up of 15 amino acids. The CDR3 DNA sequence: TGTGCCAGCAGTTTCCCCGGGACGGGGTCAGATACGCAGTGTTTT. Residues: CASSFPGTGSDTQCF.

This clonotype was seen a few times. The chain combines TRBV15 with TRBJ1-6; tentative D call: TRBD1 (5 bases). The CDR3 length is 15 residues. Per germline, CDR1 LNHNV and CDR2 YYDKDF (reference sequence). V lost 1 base, J lost 9 bases, and 13 bases lay in between. The CDR3 nucleotides are TGTGCCACCAGCAGAGGGACAACTGAGGGTTCACCCCTCCACTTT. Its translation: CATSRGTTEGSPLHF.

In this sample, this clonotype turned up many times. The chain is built from TRBV18 and TRBJ2-5; 7 nucleotides line up with TRBD1. Germline V lookup: CDR1 KGHSH, CDR2 LQKENI. Trimming removed 0 bases from V and 4 bases from J; junction bases left unmatched: 5. The CDR3 loop spans 15 amino acids. CDR3 amino acids: CASSPPIGQAETQYF. The CDR3 DNA is TGTGCCAGCTCACCACCCATCGGACAGGCAGAGACCCAGTACTTC.

This clonotype was picked up many times. The chain recombines TRBV28 with TRBJ2-6; D gene unclear. Germline values: CDR1 MDHEN, CDR2 SYDVKM. This CDR3 is built from 17 residues. V gave up 6 bases and J gave up 0 bases, with 15 bases separating them. CDR3 sequence (DNA): TGTGCCAGCAGCCCCATGGGGTTCAGCTCTGGGGCCAACGTCCTGACTTTC. This encodes CASSPMGFSSGANVLTF.

This clonotype was counted a few times. This chain joins TRBV4-1 and TRBJ2-5, with 10 bases identical to TRBD1. CDR3 length: 17 residues. Germline-derived CDR1 and CDR2 are MGHRA and YSYEKL. J gave up 0 bases and V 4 bases, and 8 bases lay outside the gene matches. The DNA for the CDR3 is TGCGCCAGCAGCCCTAAGTTTGGGACAGGGGACCAAGAGACCCAGTACTTC. It yields the protein CASSPKFGTGDQETQYF.

V usage is TRBV20-1 and J usage is TRBJ2-7; no clear D. This CDR3 is 15 amino acids long. CDR1 and CDR2 (germline): DFQATT, SNEGSKA (reference sequence). Trimming stripped 2 bases from V and 2 bases from J, with 16 bases between. CDR3 coding DNA: TGCAGTGCTAGACAAGTCGCCCGTGGGCCCTACGAGCAGTACTTC. Its translation is CSARQVARGPYEQYF.

Here the CDR3 DNA reads TGTGCCAGCAGCGTATTTCCGGACAGGGGGGATACGCAGTATTTT. The encoded protein is CASSVFPDRGDTQYF. This rearrangement joins TRBV9 to TRBJ2-3, with 10 positions matching TRBD1. The length of the CDR3 is 15 residues. Germline-derived CDR1 and CDR2 are SGDLS and YYNGEE. The V segment lost 1 base and the J segment 6 bases; nucleotides outside the gene matches: 5.

This clonotype came up many times. The V call is TRBV6-5, the J call TRBJ1-1; possible D gene TRBD1, 5 bases. V lost 3 bases, J lost 1 base, and 6 bases lay in between. Germline V gene data show CDR1 as MNHEY and CDR2 as SVGAGI. The CDR3 covers 13 residues. This CDR3 reads CASSYQGNTEAFF. CDR3 nucleotides: TGTGCCAGCAGTTATCAGGGGAACACTGAAGCTTTCTTT.

Ten or more counts support this clonotype. This chain uses TRBV18 with TRBJ1-2; the match to TRBD1 covers 7 bases. The CDR3 loop spans 11 amino acids. V lost 6 bases, J lost 12 bases, and 7 bases stayed unmatched. CDR1 KGHSH and CDR2 LQKENI come from the germline V gene. DNA for the CDR3: TGTGCCAGCTCCGACAGGGTGAAAGACACCTTC. Protein: CASSDRVKDTF.

Points on this clonotype: At one boundary the junction diverges from the germline segment, which might be a read error. This chain joins TRBV12-3 or TRBV12-4 and TRBJ2-5, with 7 bases fitting TRBD1. The CDR3 runs 14 residues. CDR3 nucleotides: TGTGCCAGCAGTTTGGGACAGTTCCAAGAGACCCAGCACTTC. Encoded protein: CASSLGQFQETQHF.

This clonotype showed up many times. For the CDR3, the DNA is TGTGCCAGCAGTCGCGGGACTAGCGGATCAGAAAACACAGATACGCAGTATTTT. Translated: CASSRGTSGSENTDTQYF. The chain joins TRBV6-1 to TRBJ2-3, with TRBD2 identical over 11 bases. Trimming removed 5 bases from V and 2 bases from J; junction bases left unmatched: 12. This CDR3 is built from 18 residues. CDR1 and CDR2 from the germline V gene are MNHNS and SASEGT.

This clonotype was detected ten times or more. The chain uses TRBV3-1 and TRBJ2-7; D unresolved. CDR3 length: 15 amino acids. The germline V gene encodes CDR1 LGHDT and CDR2 YNNKEL (reference sequence). V was cut by 0 bases and J by 1 base, with 10 bases left in between. The CDR3 nucleotides are TGTGCCAGCAGCCAAGAAGGGTGGCTGTCCTACGAGCAGTACTTC. It specifies CASSQEGWLSYEQYF.

This clonotype was picked up many times. The junction departs from germline at one end; a sequencing error may be responsible. The rearrangement links TRBV7-8 to TRBJ1-5, with TRBD1 matching 7 bases. The CDR3 runs to 16 residues. The V gene's germline CDR1 is SGHVS and CDR2 FQNEAQ. The CDR3 DNA is TGTGCCAGCAGCCCGGGAAGGGGGCAGGGCAACCAGCCCCAGCATTTT. Translation: CASSPGRGQGNQPQHF.